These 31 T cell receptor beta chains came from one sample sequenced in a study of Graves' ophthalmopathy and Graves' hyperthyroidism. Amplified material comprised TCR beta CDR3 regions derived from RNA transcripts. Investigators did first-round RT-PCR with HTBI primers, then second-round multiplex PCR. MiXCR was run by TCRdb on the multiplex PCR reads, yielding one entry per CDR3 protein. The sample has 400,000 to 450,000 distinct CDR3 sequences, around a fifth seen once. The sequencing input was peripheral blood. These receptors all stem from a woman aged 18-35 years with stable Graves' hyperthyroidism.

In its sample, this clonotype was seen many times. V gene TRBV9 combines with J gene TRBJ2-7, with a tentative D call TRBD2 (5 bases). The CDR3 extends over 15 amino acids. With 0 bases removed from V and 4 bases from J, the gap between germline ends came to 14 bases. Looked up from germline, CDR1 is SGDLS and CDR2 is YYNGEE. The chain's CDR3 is CASSVGSSLTYEQYF. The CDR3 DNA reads TGTGCCAGCAGCGTAGGGTCTAGCCTTACATACGAGCAGTACTTC.

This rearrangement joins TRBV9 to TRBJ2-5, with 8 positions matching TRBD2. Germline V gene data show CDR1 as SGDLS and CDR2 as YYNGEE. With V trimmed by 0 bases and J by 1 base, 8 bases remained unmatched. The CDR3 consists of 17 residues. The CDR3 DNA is TGTGCCAGCAGCGTAGGCCCCGTCACTAGCGGCCAAGAGACCCAGTACTTC. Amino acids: CASSVGPVTSGQETQYF.

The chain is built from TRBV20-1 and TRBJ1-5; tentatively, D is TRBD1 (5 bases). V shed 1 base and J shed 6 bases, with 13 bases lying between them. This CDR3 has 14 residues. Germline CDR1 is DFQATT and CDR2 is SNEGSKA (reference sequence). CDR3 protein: CSARVPGGSQPQHF. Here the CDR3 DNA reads TGCAGTGCTAGAGTCCCTGGGGGAAGTCAGCCCCAGCATTTT.

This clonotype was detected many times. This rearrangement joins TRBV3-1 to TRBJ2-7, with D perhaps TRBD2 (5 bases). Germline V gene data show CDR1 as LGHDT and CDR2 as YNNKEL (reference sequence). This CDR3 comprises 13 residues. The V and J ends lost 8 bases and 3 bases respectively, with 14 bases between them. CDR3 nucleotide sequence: TGTGCCAGCGCCCGGGGTGCGCGCTACGAGCAGTACTTC. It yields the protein CASARGARYEQYF.

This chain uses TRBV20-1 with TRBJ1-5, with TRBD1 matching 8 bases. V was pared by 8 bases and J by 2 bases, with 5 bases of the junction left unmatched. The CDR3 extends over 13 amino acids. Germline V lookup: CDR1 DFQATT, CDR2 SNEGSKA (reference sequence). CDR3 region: CSMTGQGNQPQHF. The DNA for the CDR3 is TGCAGTATGACGGGACAGGGCAATCAGCCCCAGCATTTT.

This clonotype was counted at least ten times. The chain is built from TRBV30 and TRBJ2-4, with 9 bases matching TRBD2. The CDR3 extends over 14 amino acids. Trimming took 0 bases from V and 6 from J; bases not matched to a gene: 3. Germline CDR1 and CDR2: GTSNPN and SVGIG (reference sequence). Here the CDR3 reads CAWSVLREGNIQYF. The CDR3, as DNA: TGTGCCTGGAGTGTATTGCGGGAGGGAAACATTCAGTACTTC.

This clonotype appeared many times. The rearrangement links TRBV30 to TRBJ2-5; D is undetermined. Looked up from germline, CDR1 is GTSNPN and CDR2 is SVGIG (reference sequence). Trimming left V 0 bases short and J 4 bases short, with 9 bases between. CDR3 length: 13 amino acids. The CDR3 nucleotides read TGTGCCTGGAGTGTAGCAGTTCGAGAGACCCAGTACTTC. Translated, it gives CAWSVAVRETQYF.

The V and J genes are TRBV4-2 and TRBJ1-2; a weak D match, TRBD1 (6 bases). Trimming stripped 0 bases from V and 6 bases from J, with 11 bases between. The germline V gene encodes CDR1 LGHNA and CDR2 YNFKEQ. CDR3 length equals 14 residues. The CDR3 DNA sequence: TGTGCCAGCAGCCAAGAGTCCCGGGGGCATGGCTACACCTTC. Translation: CASSQESRGHGYTF.

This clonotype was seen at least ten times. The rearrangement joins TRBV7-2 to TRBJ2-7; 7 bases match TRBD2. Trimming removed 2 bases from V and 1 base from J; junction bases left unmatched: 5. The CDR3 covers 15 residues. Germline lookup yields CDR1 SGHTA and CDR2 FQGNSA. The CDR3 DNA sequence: TGTGCCAGCAGCTTACGGGGAGCGGGGTCCTACGAGCAGTACTTC. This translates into CASSLRGAGSYEQYF.

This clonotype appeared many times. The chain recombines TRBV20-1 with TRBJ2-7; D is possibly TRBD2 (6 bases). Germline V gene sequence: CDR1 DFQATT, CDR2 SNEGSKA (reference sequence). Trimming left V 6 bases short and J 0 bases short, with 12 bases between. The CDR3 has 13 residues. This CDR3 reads CSARGSTSYEQYF. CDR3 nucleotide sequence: TGCAGTGCCCGGGGGTCAACCTCCTACGAGCAGTACTTC.

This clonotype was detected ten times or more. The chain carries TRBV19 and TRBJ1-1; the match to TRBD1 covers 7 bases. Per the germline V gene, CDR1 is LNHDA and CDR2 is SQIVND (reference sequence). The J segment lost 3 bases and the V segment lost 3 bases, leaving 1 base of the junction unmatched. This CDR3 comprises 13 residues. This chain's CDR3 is CASSMGTDTEAFF. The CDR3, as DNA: TGTGCCAGTAGTATGGGGACAGACACTGAAGCTTTCTTT.

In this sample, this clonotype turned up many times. The CDR3 is CASSLSEKDRSSGNTIYF. In DNA form, the CDR3 reads TGTGCCAGCAGTTTATCTGAAAAGGACAGAAGCTCTGGAAACACCATATATTTT. The genes are TRBV27 and TRBJ1-3, with a weak D call TRBD1 (6 bases). The V gene's germline CDR1 is MNHEY and CDR2 SMNVEV (reference sequence). The CDR3 extends over 18 amino acids. V was clipped by 0 bases and J by 0 bases, with 15 bases between them.

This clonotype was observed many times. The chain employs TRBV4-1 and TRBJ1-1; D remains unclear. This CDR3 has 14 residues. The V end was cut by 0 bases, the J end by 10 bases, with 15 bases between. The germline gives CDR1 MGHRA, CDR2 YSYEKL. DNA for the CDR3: TGCGCCAGCAGCCAAGATGAGCGGATACGGCGAGCTTTCTTT. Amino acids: CASSQDERIRRAFF.

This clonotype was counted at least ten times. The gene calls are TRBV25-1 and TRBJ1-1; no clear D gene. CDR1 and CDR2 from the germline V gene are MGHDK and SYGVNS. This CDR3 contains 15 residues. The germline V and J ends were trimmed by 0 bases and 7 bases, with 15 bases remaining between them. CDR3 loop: CASSEYGGRTDEAFF. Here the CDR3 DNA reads TGTGCCAGCAGTGAATACGGAGGGAGGACGGATGAAGCTTTCTTT. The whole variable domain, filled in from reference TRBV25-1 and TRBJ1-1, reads EADIYQTPRYLVIGTGKKITLECSQTMGHDKMYWYQQDPGMELHLIHYSYGVNSTEKGDLSSESTVSRIRTEHFPLTLESARPSHTSQYLCASSEYGGRTDEAFFGQGTRLTVV.

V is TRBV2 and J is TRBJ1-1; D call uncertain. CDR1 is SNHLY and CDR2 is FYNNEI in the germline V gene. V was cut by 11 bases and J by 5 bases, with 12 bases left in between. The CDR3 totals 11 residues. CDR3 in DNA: TGTGCCCATGACGACGGAACTGAAGCTTTCTTT. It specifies CAHDDGTEAFF.

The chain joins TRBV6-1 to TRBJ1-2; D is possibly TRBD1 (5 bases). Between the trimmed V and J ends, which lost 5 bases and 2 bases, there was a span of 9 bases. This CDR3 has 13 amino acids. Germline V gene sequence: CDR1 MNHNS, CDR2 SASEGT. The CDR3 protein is CASSRRDNYGYTF. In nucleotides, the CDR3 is TGTGCCAGCAGTCGCCGGGACAACTATGGCTACACCTTC.

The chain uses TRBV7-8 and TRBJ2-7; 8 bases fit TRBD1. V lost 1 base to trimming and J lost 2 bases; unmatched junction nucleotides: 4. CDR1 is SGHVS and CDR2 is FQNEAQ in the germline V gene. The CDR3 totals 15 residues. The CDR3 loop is CASSLGDRGAYEQYF. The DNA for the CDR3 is TGTGCCAGCAGCTTAGGAGACAGGGGAGCCTACGAGCAGTACTTC.

The CDR3 loop is CASSPGGRVRSPLHF. DNA for the CDR3: TGTGCCAGCAGTCCCGGGGGCAGGGTGAGATCACCCCTCCACTTT. V is TRBV28 and J is TRBJ1-6; D is perhaps TRBD1 (6 bases). The V end was cut by 5 bases, the J end by 10 bases, with 18 bases between. Per germline, CDR1 MDHEN and CDR2 SYDVKM. The CDR3 is 15 amino acids.

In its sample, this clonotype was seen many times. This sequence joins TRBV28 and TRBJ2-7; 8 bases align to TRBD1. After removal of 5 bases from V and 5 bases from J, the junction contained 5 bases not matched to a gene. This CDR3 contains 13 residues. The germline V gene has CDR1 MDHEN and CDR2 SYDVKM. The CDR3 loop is CASSQGAVNEQYF. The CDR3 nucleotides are TGTGCCAGCAGTCAGGGGGCGGTCAACGAGCAGTACTTC.

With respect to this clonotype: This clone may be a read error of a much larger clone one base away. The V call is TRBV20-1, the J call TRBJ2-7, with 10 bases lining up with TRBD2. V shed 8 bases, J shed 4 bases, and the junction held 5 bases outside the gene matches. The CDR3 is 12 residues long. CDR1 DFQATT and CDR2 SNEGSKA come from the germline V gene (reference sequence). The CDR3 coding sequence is TGCAGTATGGAGCGGGAGGGGTACGAGCAGTACGTC. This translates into CSMEREGYEQYV.

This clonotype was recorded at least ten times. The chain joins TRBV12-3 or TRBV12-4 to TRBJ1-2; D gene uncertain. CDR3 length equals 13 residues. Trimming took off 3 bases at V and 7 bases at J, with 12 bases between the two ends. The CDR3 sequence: CASSFGGGSGYTF. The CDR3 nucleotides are TGTGCCAGCAGTTTCGGTGGAGGTTCTGGCTACACCTTC.

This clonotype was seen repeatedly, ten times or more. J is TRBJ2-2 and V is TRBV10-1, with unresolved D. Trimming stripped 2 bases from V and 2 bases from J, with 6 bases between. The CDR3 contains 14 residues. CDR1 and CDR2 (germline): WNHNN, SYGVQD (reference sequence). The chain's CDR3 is CASSETPNTGELFF. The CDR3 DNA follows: TGCGCCAGCAGTGAGACTCCTAACACCGGGGAGCTGTTTTTT.

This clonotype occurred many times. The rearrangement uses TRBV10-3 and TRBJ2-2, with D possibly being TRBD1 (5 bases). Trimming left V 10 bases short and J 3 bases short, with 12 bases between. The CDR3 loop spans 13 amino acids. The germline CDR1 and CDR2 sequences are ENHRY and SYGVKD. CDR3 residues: CASYQGDTGELFF. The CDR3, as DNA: TGTGCCAGCTACCAGGGTGACACCGGGGAGCTGTTTTTT.

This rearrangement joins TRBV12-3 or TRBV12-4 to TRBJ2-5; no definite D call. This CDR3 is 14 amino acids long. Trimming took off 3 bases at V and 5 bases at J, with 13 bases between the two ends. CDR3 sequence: CASSFGSLRETQYF. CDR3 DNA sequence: TGTGCCAGCAGTTTCGGCTCGCTTAGGGAGACCCAGTACTTC.

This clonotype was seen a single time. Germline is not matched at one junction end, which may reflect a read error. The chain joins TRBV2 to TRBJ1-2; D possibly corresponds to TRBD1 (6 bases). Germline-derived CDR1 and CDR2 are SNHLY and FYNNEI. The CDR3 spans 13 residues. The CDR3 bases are TGTGCCAGCAGATTAGACAGGCACTATGGCCACACCTTC. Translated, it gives CASRLDRHYGHTF.

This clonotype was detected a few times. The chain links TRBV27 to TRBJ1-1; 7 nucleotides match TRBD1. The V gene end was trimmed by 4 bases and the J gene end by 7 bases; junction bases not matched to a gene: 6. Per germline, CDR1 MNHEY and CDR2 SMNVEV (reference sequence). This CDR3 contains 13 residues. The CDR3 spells CASSWKGANEAFF. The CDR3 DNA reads TGTGCCAGCAGTTGGAAGGGGGCAAATGAAGCTTTCTTT.

This CDR3 is CASSPLDEVGELFF. In DNA, the CDR3 is TGTGCCAGCAGCCCGTTGGATGAGGTCGGGGAGCTGTTTTTT. The chain is built from TRBV27 and TRBJ2-2, with D uncertain. Germline assignment: CDR1 MNHEY and CDR2 SMNVEV (reference sequence). This CDR3 is 14 amino acids long. The V end lost 6 bases, the J end lost 7 bases, and 15 bases lay between the germline ends.

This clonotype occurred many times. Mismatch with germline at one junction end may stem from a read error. CDR3 loop: CSAVSAKNIKYF. CDR3 in DNA: TGCAGTGCCGTGTCAGCCAAAAACATTAAGTACTTC. The rearrangement joins TRBV20-1 to TRBJ2-4; D not certain. The germline gives CDR1 DFQATT, CDR2 SNEGSKA (reference sequence). This CDR3 is built from 12 residues.

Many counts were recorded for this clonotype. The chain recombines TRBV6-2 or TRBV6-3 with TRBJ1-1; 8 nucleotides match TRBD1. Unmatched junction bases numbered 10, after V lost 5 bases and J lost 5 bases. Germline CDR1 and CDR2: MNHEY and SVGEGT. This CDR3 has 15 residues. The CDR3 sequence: CASSPTGEIQTEAFF. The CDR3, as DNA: TGTGCCAGCAGTCCGACAGGGGAAATACAGACTGAAGCTTTCTTT.

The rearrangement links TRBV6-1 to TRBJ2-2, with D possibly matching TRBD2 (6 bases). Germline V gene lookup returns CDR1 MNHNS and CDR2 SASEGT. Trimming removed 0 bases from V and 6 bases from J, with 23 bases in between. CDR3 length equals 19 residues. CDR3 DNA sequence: TGTGCCAGCAGTGAAGCCCCGGCGGGGTATGCTATAGGAGCCGGGGAGCTGTTTTTT. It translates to CASSEAPAGYAIGAGELFF.

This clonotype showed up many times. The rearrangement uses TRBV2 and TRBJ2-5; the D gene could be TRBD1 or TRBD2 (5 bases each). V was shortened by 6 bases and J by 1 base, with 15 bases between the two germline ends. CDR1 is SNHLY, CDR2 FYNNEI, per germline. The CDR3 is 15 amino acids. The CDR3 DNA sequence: TGTGCCAGCAGCGACGTCTCCGGGACCCAAGAGACCCAGTACTTC. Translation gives CASSDVSGTQETQYF.